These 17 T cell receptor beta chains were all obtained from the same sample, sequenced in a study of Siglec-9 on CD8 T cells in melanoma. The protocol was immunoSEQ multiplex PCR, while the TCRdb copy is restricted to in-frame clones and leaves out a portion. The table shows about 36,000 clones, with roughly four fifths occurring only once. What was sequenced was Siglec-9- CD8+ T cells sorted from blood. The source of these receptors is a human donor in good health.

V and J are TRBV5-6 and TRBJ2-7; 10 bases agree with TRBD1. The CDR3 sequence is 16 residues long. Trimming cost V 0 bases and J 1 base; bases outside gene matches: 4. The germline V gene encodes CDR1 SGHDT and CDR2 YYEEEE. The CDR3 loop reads CASSLGTGGRSYEQYF. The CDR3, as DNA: TGTGCCAGCAGCTTGGGGACAGGGGGTAGATCCTACGAGCAGTACTTC.

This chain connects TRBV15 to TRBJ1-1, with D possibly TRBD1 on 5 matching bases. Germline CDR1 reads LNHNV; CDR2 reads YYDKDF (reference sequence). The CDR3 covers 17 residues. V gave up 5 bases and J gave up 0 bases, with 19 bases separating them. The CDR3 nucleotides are TGTGCCACCAGCTTAGTAGGTGGGGGGAGGCTGAACACTGAAGCTTTCTTT. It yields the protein CATSLVGGGRLNTEAFF.

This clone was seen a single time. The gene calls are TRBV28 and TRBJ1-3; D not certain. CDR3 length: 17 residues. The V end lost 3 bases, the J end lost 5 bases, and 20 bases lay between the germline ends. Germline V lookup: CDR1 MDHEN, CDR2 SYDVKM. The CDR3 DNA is TGTGCCAGCAGTTTTTTGACGGGTGGAGGGCCGCGAAACACCATATATTTT. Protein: CASSFLTGGGPRNTIYF. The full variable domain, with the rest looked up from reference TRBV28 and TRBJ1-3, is DVKVTQSSRYLVKRTGEKVFLECVQDMDHENMFWYRQDPGLGLRLIYFSYDVKMKEKGDIPEGYSVSREKKERFSLILESASTNQTSMYLCASSFLTGGGPRNTIYFGEGSWLTVV.

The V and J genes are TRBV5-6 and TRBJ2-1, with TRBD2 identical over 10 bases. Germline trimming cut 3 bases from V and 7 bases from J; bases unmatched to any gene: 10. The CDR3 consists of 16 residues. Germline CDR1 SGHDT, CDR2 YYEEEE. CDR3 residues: CASSSILAGTINEQFF. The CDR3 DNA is TGTGCCAGCAGCTCGATACTAGCGGGAACTATAAATGAGCAGTTCTTC.

CDR3 in DNA: TGCGCCAGCAGCCAACTACCGGAGAGGGGGAACACCGGGGAGCTGTTTTTT. Its translation: CASSQLPERGNTGELFF. The rearrangement joins TRBV4-1 to TRBJ2-2; either TRBD1 or TRBD2 may supply D (5 bases each). The V gene's germline CDR1 is MGHRA and CDR2 YSYEKL. Trimming pared 2 bases from V and 1 base from J, leaving 14 bases between. The CDR3 is made up of 17 amino acids.

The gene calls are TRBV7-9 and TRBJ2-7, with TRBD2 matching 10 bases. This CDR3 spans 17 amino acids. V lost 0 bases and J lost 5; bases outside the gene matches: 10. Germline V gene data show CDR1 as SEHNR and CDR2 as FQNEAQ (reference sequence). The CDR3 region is CASSLAPMLAGVNEQYF. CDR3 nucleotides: TGTGCCAGCAGCTTAGCGCCCATGCTAGCGGGAGTGAACGAGCAGTACTTC.

CDR3 residues: CASSPRGVAGNTIYF. CDR3 nucleotide sequence: TGTGCCAGCAGCCCCAGGGGCGTCGCTGGAAACACCATATATTTT. This chain links TRBV7-6 with TRBJ1-3; TRBD1 is a possible D gene (6 bases). Germline CDR1 reads SGHVS; CDR2 reads FNYEAQ. Trimming removed 5 bases from V and 2 bases from J, with 13 bases in between. The CDR3 consists of 15 residues.

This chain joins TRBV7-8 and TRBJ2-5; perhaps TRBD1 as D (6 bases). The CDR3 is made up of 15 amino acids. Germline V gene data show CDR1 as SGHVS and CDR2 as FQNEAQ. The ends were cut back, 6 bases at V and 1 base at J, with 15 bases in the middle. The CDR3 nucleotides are TGTGCCAGCAGTTCCAGGGGAGCGGTCCAAGAGACCCAGTACTTC. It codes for CASSSRGAVQETQYF.

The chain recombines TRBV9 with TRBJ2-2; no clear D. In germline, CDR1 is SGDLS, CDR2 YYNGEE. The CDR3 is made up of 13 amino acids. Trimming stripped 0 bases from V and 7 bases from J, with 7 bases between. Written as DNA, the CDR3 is TGTGCCAGCAGCGTAGAGTTTGACGGGGAGCTGTTTTTT. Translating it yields CASSVEFDGELFF.

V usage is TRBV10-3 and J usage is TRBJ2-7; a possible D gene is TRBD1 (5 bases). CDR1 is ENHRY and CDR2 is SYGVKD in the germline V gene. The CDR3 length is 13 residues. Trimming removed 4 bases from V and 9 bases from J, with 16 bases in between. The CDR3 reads CAISGTSQGGQYF. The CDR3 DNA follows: TGTGCCATCAGTGGGACATCACAAGGCGGGCAGTACTTC.

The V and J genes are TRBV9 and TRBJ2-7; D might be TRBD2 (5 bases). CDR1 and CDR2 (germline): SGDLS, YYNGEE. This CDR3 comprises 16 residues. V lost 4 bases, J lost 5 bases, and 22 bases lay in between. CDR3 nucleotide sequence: TGTGCCAGCAGCACCAGTGCTAGCTCGGCCCCCCACGAGCAGTACTTC. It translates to CASSTSASSAPHEQYF. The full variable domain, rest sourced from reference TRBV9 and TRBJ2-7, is DSGVTQTPKHLITATGQRVTLRCSPRSGDLSVYWYQQSLDQGLQFLIQYYNGEERAKGNILERFSAQQFPDLHSELNLSSLELGDSALYFCASSTSASSAPHEQYFGPGTRLTVT.

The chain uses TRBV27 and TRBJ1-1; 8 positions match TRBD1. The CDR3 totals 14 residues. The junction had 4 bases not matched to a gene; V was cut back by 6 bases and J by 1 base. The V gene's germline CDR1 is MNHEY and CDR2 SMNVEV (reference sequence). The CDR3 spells CASSPGTGNTEAFF. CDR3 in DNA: TGTGCCAGCAGCCCCGGGACAGGGAACACTGAAGCTTTCTTT.

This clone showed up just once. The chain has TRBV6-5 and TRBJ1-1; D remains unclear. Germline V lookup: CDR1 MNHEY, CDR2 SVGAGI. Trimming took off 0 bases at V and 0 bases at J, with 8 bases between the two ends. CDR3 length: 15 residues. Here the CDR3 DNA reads TGTGCCAGCAGTTACTCGCTAGTCGTGAACACTGAAGCTTTCTTT. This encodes CASSYSLVVNTEAFF.

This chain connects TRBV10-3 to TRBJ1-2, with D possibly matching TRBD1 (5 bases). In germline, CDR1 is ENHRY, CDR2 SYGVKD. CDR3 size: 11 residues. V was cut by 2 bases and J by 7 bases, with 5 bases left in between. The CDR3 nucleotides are TGTGCCATCAGTGAGGGGACTGGCTACACCTTC. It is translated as CAISEGTGYTF.

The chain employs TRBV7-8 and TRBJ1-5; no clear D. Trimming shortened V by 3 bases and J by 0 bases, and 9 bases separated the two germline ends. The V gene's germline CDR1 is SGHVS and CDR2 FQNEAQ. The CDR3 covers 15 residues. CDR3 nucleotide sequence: TGTGCCAGCAGCTTGTATCAGGATAGCAATCAGCCCCAGCATTTT. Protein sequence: CASSLYQDSNQPQHF.

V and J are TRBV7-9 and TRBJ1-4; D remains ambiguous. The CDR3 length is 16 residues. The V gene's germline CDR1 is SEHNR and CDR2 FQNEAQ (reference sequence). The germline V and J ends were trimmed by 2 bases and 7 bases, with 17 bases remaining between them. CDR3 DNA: TGTGCCAGCAGCTTATTAGGGCCGAGGGAAGGTGAAAAACTGTTTTTT. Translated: CASSLLGPREGEKLFF.

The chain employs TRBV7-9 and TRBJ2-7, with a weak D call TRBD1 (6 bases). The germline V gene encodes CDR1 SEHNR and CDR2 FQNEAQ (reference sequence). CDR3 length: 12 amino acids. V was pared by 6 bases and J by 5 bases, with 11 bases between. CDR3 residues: CASSPGHHEQYF. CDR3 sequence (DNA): TGTGCCAGCAGTCCGGGACACCACGAGCAGTACTTC.